This TCR beta chain was profiled in a study of shared clonotypes between healthy human individuals. Germline V gene sequence: CDR1 SSHAT, CDR2 FNYEAQ (reference sequence). The CDR3 loop spans 13 amino acids. In its sample, this clone was seen once. Its ends do not fully match the called genes, so a read error is possible. The study ran the assay at deep level. Clones were read by immunoSEQ multiplex PCR, and TCRdb kept only the in-frame ones, dropping some. The table includes about 380,000 clones, around 96% detected once. What was sequenced was memory CD8+ T cells sorted from blood. Subset reported: CD45RO+ cells pooled with CCR7-negative TemRA cells. The chain links TRBV7-7 to TRBJ2-1, with 8 bases lining up with TRBD1. The TCR comes from a man aged 25-40 years in good health. The CDR3: CASSLEQGVKQFF. As DNA, the CDR3 is TGTGCTAGCAGCTTAGAACAGGGGGTGAAGCAGTTCTTC.